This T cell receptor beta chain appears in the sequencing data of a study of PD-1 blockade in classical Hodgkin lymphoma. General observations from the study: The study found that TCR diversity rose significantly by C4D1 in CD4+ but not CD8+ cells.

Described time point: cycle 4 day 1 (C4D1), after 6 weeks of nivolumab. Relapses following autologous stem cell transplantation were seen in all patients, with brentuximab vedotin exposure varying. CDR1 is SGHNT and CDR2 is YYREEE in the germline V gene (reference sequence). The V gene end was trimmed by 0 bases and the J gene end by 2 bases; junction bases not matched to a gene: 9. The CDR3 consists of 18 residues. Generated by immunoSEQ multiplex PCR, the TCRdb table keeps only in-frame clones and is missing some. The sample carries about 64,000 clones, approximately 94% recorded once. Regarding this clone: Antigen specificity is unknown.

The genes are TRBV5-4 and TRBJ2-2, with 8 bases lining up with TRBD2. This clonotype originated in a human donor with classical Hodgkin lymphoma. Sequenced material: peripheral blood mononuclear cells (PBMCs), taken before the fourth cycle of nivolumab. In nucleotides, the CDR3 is TGTGCCAGCAGCTTGGACGGGGGGGCTCTATATAACACCGGGGAGCTGTTTTTT. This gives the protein CASSLDGGALYNTGELFF.